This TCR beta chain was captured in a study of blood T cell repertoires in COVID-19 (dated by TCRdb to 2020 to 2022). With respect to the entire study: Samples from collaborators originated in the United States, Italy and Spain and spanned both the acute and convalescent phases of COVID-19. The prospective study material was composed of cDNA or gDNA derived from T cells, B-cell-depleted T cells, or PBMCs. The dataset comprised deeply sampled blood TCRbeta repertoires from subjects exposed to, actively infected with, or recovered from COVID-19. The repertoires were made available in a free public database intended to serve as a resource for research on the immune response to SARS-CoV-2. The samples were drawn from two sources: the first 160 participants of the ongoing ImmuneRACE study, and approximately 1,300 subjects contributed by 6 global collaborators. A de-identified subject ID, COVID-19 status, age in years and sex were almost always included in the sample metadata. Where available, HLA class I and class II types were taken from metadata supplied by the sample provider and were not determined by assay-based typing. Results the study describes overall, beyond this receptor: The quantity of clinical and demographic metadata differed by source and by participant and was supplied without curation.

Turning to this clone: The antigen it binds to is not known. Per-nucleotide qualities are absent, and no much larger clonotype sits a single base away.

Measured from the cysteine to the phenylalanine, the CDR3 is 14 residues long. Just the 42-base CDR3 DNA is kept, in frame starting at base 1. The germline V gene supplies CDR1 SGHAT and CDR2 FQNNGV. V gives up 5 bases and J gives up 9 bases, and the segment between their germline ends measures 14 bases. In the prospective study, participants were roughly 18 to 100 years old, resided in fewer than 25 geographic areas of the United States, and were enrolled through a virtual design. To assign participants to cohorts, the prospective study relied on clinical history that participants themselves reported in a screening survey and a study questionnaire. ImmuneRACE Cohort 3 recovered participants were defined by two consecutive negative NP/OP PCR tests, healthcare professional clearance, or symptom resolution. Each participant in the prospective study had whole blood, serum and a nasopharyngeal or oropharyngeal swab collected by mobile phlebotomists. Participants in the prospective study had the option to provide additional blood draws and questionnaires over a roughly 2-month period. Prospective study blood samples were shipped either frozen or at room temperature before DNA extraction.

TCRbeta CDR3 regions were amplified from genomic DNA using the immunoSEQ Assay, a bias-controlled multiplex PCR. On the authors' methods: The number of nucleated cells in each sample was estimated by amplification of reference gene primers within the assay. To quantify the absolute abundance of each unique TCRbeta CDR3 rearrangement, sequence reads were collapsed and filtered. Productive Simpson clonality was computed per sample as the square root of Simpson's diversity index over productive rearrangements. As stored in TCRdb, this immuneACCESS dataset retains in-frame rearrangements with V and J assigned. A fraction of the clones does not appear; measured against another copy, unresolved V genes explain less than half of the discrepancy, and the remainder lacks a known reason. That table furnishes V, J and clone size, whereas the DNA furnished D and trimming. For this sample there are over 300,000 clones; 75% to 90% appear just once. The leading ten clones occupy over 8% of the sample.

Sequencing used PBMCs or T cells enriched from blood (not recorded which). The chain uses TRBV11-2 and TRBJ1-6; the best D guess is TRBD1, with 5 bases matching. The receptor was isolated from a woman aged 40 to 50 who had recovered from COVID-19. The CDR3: CASSNQVTGSPLHF. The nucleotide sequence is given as TGTGCCAGCAGCAATCAGGTTACAGGTTCACCCCTCCACTTT. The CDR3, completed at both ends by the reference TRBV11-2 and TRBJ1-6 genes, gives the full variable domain EAGVAQSPRYKIIEKRQSVAFWCNPISGHATLYWYQQILGQGPKLLIQFQNNGVVDDSQLPKDRFSAERLKGVDSTLKIQPAKLEDSAVYLCASSNQVTGSPLHFGNGTRLTVT.